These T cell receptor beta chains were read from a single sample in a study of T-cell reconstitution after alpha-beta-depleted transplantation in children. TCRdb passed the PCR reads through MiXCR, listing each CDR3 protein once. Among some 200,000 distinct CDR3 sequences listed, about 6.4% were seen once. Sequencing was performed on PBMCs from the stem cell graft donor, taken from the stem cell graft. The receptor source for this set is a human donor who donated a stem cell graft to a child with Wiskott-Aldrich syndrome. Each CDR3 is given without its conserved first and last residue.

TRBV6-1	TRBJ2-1	ASSEDRGRHDNEQF
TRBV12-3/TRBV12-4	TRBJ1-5	ASSPTSNQPQH
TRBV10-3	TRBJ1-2	AIRDPGQPDYGYT
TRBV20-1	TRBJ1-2	SARDAHISGGKYGYT
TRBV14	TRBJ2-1	ASSHGDEQF
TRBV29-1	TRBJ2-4	SVLTGPKNIQY
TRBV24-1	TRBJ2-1	ATSDSSGRPLMEQF
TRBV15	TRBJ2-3	ATSRKLRTGPEDTQY
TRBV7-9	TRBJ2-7	ASSLMVYEQY
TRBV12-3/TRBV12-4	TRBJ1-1	ASSLVRGNTEAF
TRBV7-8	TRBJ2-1	ASSTGLASSHEQF
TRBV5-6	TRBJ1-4	ASSQGGLGRSANEKLF
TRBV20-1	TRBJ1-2	SASPGQGSYGYT
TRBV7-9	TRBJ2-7	ASSFEEGERSYEQY
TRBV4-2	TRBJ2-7	ASSQDPDPMLSYEQY
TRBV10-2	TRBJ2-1	ASSESRGGNEQF
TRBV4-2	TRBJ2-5	ASSPRSVGAPETQY
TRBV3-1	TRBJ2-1	ASSPRDRGEQF
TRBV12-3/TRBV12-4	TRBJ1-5	ASSPGPSNQPQH
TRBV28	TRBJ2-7	ASSLGDYEQY
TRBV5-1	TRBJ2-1	ASSRELSSYNEQF